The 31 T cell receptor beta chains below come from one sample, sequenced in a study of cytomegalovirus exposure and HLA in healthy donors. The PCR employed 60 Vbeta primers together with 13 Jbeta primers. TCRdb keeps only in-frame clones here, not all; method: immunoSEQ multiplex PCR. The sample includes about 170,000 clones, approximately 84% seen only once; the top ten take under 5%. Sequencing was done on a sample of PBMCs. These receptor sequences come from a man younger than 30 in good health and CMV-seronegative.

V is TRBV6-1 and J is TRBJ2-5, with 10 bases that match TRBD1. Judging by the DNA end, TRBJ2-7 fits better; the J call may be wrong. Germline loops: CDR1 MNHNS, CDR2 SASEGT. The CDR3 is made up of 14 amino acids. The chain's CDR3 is CASEPGQGPYEQYF. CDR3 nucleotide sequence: TGTGCCAGTGAGCCGGGACAGGGGCCTTACGAGCAGTACTTC.

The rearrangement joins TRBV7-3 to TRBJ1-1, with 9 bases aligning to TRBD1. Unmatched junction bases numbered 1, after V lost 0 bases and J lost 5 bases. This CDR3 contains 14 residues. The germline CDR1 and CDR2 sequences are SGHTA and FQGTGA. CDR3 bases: TGTGCCAGCAGCTTAACGGGACAGGGAACTGAAGCTTTCTTT. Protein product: CASSLTGQGTEAFF.

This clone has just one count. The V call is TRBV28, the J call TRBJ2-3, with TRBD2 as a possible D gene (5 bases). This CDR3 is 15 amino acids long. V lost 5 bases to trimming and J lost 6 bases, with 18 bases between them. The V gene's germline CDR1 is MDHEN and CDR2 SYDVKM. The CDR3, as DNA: TGTGCCAGCAGTAATCCGGGAACCGCTGGGGATACGCAGTATTTT. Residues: CASSNPGTAGDTQYF.

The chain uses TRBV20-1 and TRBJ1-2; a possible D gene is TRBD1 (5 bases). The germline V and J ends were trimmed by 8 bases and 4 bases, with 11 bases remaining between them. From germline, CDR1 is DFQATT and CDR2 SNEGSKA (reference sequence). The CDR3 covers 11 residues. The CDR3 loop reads CSSDSSYGYTF. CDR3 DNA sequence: TGCAGTTCCGACAGCTCCTATGGCTACACCTTC.

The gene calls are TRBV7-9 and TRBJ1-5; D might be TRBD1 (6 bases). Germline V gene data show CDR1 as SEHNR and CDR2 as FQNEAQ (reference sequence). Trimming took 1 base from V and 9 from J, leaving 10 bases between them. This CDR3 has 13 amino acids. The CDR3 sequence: CASSLVQGRPQHF. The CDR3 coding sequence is TGTGCCAGCAGCTTAGTTCAGGGGCGGCCCCAGCATTTT.

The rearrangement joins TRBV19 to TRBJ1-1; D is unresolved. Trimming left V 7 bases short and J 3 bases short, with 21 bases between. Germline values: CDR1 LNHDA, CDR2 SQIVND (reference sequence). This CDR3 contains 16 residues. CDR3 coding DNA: TGTGCCAGTACCAGATTCATGGCGGTTGTCGACACTGAAGCTTTCTTT. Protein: CASTRFMAVVDTEAFF.

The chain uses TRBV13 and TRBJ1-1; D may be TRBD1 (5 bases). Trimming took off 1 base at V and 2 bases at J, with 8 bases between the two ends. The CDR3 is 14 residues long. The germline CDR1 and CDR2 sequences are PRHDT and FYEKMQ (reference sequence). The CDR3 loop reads CASSLAGPNTEAFF. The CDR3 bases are TGTGCCAGCAGCTTAGCAGGGCCAAACACTGAAGCTTTCTTT.

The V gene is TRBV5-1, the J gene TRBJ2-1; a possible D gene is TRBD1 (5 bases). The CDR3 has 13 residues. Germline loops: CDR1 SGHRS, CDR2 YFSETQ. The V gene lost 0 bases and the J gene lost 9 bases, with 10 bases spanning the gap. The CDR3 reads CASSLAWGGEQFF. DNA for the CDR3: TGCGCCAGCAGCTTGGCCTGGGGCGGTGAGCAGTTCTTC. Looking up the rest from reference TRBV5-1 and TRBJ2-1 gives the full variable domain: KAGVTQTPRYLIKTRGQQVTLSCSPISGHRSVSWYQQTPGQGLQFLFEYFSETQRNKGNFPGRFSGRQFSNSRSEMNVSTLELGDSALYLCASSLAWGGEQFFGPGTRLTVL.

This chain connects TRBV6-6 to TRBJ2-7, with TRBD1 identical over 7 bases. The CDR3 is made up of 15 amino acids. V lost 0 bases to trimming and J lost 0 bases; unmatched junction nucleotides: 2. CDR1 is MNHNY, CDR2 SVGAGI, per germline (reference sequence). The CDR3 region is CASSYSGTVSYEQYF. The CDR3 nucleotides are TGTGCCAGCAGTTACTCAGGGACAGTCTCCTACGAGCAGTACTTC.

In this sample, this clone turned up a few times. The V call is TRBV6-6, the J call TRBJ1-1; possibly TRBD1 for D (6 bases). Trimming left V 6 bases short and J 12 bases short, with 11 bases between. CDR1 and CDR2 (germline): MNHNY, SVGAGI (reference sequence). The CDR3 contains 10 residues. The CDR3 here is CASSGQLTFF. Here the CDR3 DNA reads TGTGCCAGCAGCGGACAGCTGACTTTCTTT.

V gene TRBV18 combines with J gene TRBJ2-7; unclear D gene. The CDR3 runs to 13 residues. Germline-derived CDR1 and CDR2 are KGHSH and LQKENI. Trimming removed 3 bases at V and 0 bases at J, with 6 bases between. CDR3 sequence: CASSPPSSYEQYF. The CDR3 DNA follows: TGTGCCAGCTCACCCCCATCCTCCTACGAGCAGTACTTC.

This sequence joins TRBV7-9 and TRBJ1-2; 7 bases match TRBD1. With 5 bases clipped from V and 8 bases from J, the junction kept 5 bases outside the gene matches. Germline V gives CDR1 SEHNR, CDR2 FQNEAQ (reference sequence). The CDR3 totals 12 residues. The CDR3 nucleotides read TGTGCCAGCAGCGCCGCAGGGGGGGGCTACACCTTC. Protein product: CASSAAGGGYTF.

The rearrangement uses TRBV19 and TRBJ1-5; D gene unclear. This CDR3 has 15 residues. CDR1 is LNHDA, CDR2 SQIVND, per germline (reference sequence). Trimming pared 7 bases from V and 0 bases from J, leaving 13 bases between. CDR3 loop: CASILNLNSNQPQHF. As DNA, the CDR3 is TGTGCCAGTATATTAAATCTTAATAGCAATCAGCCCCAGCATTTT.

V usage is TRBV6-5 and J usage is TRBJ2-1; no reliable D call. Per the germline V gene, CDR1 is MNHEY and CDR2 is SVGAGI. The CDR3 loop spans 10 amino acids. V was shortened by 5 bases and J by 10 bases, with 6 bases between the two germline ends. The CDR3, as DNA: TGTGCCAGCAGTAGAGGCGAGCAGTTCTTC. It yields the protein CASSRGEQFF.

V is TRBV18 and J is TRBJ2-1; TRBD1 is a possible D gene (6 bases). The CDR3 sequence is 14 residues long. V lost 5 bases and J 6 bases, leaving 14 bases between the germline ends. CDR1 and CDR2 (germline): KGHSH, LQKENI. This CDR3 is CASSLTQQGNEQFF. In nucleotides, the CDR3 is TGTGCCAGCTCATTAACACAACAGGGCAATGAGCAGTTCTTC. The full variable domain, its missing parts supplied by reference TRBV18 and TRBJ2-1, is NAGVMQNPRHLVRRRGQEARLRCSPMKGHSHVYWYRQLPEEGLKFMVYLQKENIIDESGMPKERFSAEFPKEGPSILRIQQVVRGDSAAYFCASSLTQQGNEQFFGPGTRLTVL.

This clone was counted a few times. CDR3: CASSWRGLAQPQHF. CDR3 coding DNA: TGTGCCAGCAGCTGGCGAGGACTGGCTCAGCCCCAGCATTTT. This chain joins TRBV5-6 and TRBJ1-5, with no clear D. CDR3 length equals 14 residues. Trimming pared 3 bases from V and 6 bases from J, leaving 13 bases between. Germline V gene sequence: CDR1 SGHDT, CDR2 YYEEEE.

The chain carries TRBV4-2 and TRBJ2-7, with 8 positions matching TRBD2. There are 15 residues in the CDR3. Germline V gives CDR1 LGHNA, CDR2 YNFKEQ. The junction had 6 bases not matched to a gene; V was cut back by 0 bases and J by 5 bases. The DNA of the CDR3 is TGTGCCAGCAGCCAAGAGGTCCGGGGGGGTAACGAGCAGTACTTC. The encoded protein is CASSQEVRGGNEQYF.

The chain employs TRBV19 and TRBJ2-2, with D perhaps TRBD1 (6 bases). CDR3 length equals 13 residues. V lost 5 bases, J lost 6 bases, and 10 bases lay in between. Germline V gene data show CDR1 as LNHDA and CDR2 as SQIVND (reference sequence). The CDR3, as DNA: TGTGCCAGTAGTTTGCCAGGGGCCGGGGAGCTGTTTTTT. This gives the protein CASSLPGAGELFF.

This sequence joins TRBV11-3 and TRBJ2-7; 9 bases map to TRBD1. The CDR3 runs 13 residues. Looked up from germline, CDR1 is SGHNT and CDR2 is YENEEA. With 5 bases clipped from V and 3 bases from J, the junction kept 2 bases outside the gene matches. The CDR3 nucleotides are TGTGCCAGCAGCCGGACAGGGGTCTACGAGCAGTACTTC. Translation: CASSRTGVYEQYF.

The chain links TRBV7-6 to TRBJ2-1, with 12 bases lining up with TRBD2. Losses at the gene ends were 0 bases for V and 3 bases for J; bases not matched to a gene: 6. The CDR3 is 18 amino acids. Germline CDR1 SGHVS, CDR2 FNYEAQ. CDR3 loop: CASSLAPGLAGNYNEQFF. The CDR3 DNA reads TGTGCCAGCAGCTTAGCCCCAGGACTAGCGGGGAACTACAATGAGCAGTTCTTC.

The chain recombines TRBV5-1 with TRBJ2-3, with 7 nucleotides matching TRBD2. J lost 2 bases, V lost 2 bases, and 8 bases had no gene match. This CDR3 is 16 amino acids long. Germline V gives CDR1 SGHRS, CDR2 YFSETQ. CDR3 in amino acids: CASSFGLVQNTDTQYF. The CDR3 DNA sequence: TGCGCCAGCAGCTTTGGACTAGTACAAAACACAGATACGCAGTATTTT.

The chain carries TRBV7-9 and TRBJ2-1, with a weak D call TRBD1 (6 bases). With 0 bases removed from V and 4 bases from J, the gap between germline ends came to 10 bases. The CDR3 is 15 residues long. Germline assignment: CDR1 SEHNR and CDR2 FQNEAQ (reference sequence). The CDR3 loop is CASSLASGQYNEQFF. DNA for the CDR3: TGTGCCAGCAGCTTAGCTTCCGGACAGTACAATGAGCAGTTCTTC.

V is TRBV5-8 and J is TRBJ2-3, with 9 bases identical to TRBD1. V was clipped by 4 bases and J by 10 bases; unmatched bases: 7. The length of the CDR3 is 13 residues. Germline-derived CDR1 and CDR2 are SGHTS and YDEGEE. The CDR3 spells CASSGGTGKAQYF. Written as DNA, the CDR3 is TGTGCCAGCAGCGGGGGGACAGGGAAGGCGCAGTATTTT.

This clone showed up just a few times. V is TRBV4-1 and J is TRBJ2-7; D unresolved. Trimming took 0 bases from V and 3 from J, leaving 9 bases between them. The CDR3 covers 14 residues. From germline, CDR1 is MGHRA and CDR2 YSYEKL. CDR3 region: CASSQDKISYEQYF. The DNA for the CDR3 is TGCGCCAGCAGCCAAGATAAGATTAGCTACGAGCAGTACTTC.

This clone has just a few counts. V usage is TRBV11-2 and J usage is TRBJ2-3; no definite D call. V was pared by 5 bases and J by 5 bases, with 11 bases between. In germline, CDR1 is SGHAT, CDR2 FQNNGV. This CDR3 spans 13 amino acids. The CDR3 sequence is CASSPLSQDTQYF. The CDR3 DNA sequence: TGTGCCAGCAGCCCCTTGAGTCAAGATACGCAGTATTTT.

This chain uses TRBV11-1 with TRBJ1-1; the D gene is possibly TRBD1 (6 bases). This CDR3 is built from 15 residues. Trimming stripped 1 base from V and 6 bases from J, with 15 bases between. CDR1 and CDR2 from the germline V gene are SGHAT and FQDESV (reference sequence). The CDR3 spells CASSLVPYGTSEAFF. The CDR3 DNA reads TGTGCCAGCAGCTTAGTACCTTATGGGACATCTGAAGCTTTCTTT.

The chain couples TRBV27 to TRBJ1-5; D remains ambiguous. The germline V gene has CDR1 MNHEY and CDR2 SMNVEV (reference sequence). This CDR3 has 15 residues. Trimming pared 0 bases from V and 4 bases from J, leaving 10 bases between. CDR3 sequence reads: CASSLSWHTNQPQHF. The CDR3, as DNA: TGTGCCAGCAGTTTATCATGGCACACAAATCAGCCCCAGCATTTT.

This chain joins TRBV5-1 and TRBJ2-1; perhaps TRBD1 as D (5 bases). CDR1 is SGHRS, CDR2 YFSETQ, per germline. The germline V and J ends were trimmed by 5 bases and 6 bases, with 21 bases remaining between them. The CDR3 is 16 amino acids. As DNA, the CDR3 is TGCGCCAGCAGTTCATTTACAGGCGCCAGGCGCAATGAGCAGTTCTTC. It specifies CASSSFTGARRNEQFF.

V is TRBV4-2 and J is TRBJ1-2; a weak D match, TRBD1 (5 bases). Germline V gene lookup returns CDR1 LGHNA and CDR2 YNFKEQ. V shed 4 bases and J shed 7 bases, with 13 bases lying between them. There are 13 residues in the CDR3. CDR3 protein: CASSLRGVAGYTF. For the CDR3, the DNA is TGTGCCAGCAGCCTCCGGGGGGTAGCTGGCTACACCTTC.

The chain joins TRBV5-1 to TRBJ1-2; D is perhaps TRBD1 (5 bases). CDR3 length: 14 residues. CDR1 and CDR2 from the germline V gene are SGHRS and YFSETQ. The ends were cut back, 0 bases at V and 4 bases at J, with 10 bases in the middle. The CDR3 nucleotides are TGCGCCAGCAGCTTGGCCGGGGGAAGCTATGGCTACACCTTC. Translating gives CASSLAGGSYGYTF.

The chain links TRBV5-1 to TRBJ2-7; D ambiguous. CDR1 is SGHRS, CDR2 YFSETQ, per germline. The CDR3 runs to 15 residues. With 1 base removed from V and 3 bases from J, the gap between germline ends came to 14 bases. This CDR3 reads CASSLYQNKNYEQYF. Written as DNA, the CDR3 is TGCGCCAGCAGCTTGTACCAGAACAAAAACTACGAGCAGTACTTC. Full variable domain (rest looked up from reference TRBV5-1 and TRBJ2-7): KAGVTQTPRYLIKTRGQQVTLSCSPISGHRSVSWYQQTPGQGLQFLFEYFSETQRNKGNFPGRFSGRQFSNSRSEMNVSTLELGDSALYLCASSLYQNKNYEQYFGPGTRLTVT.